This TCR beta chain derives from a study of regulatory T cells in long-lasting Graves disease. This clonotype was observed once. Arm-PCR of CDR3 regions with iRepertoire HTBI primers generated TCR beta libraries. Per the original methods: The samples included around 60 TRBV and 14 to 15 TRBJ segments. TCRdb redid the calling of the multiplex PCR reads with MiXCR, one entry per CDR3 protein. These V and J calls are TCRdb output, not the study's own analysis. Of about 350,000 distinct CDR3 sequences listed, approximately 16% were seen once; the top ten hold roughly 29%. Time point specified: newly diagnosed GD, antithyroid drugs for less than 3 months. Isolated PBMC RNA provided the starting material for the TCR library. The same data also went into a second study, on T cells in Graves' hyperthyroidism and ophthalmopathy. From that second work: Most expanded thyroid clonotypes above 0.001 recurred in blood.

This clonotype originated in a man aged 35 to 55 with Graves disease. The sample was peripheral blood mononuclear cells (PBMCs), taken at new diagnosis, from a patient treated with antithyroid drugs.

This CDR3 reads CASSPGGTGTLNTEAFF. CDR3 DNA sequence: TGTGCCAGCAGCCCTGGGGGGACAGGAACTTTGAACACTGAAGCTTTCTTT. The rearrangement joins TRBV5-4 to TRBJ1-1, with TRBD1 matching over 8 bases. Germline CDR1 is SGHNT and CDR2 is YYREEE (reference sequence). CDR3 length equals 17 residues. With V trimmed by 4 bases and J by 0 bases, 11 bases remained unmatched.